Listed here are 13 T cell receptor beta chains from one sample, sequenced in a study of shared clonotypes between healthy human individuals. Profiled with immunoSEQ multiplex PCR; TCRdb holds only in-frame clones, not every one. The sample shows more than 1,200,000 clones, 98% of them seen only once. The specimen was naive CD4+ T cells sorted from blood. Subset here: CD45RA+ positively selected. The source of these receptors is a young man in good health.

The chain joins TRBV2 to TRBJ2-5, with TRBD1 matching 7 bases. Looked up from germline, CDR1 is SNHLY and CDR2 is FYNNEI. The CDR3 loop spans 13 amino acids. The J segment lost 0 bases and the V segment lost 8 bases, leaving 3 bases of the junction unmatched. CDR3 residues: CASGTAYQETQYF. The CDR3 nucleotides read TGTGCCAGCGGGACAGCCTACCAAGAGACCCAGTACTTC.

The chain combines TRBV27 with TRBJ1-5; D uncertain. The V end was cut by 2 bases, the J end by 2 bases, with 10 bases between. Germline CDR1 reads MNHEY; CDR2 reads SMNVEV (reference sequence). This CDR3 comprises 15 residues. The CDR3 here is CASSLKPRGNQPQHF. The CDR3 nucleotides are TGTGCCAGCAGTTTAAAGCCGAGGGGCAATCAGCCCCAGCATTTT.

This clone was observed once. The chain is built from TRBV9 and TRBJ1-5; unclear D gene. The V end was cut by 1 base, the J end by 5 bases, with 7 bases between. This CDR3 contains 13 residues. The germline V gene has CDR1 SGDLS and CDR2 YYNGEE. The CDR3 DNA reads TGTGCCAGCAGCGTACGGGGAGATCAGCCCCAGCATTTT. Residues: CASSVRGDQPQHF.

The V call is TRBV5-6, the J call TRBJ2-7, with 9 bases fitting TRBD2. From germline, CDR1 is SGHDT and CDR2 YYEEEE. The CDR3 spans 15 residues. Germline trimming cut 4 bases from V and 4 bases from J; bases unmatched to any gene: 9. CDR3 nucleotide sequence: TGTGCCAGCAGCAGCCGGGGCCTAGCGGGATACGAGCAGTACTTC. Translation: CASSSRGLAGYEQYF.

The chain employs TRBV7-9 and TRBJ2-7; D unclear. V lost 2 bases and J lost 5, with 13 bases in between. The germline V gene has CDR1 SEHNR and CDR2 FQNEAQ (reference sequence). The CDR3 runs 14 residues. DNA of the CDR3: TGTGCCAGCAGCTTAAGTCTGGTTAGGGACGAGCAGTACTTC. It yields the protein CASSLSLVRDEQYF.

V gene TRBV18 combines with J gene TRBJ2-1, with 9 bases that match TRBD1. Germline-derived CDR1 and CDR2 are KGHSH and LQKENI. The CDR3 is made up of 17 amino acids. Trimming at V came to 8 bases and at J to 5 bases, leaving 16 bases not matched to a gene. CDR3 in amino acids: CASPSEGDRVGNNEQFF. As DNA, the CDR3 is TGTGCCAGCCCTAGCGAAGGGGACAGGGTCGGGAACAATGAGCAGTTCTTC.

J is TRBJ2-1 and V is TRBV28, with TRBD2 matching over 8 bases. Germline CDR1 reads MDHEN; CDR2 reads SYDVKM. Trimming took 7 bases from V and 4 from J; bases not matched to a gene: 6. CDR3 size: 14 residues. The CDR3: CASIATSAYNEQFF. DNA of the CDR3: TGTGCCAGCATCGCGACTAGCGCGTACAATGAGCAGTTCTTC.

The chain joins TRBV4-1 to TRBJ2-1; TRBD1 is a possible D gene (5 bases). V shed 2 bases and J shed 0 bases, with 8 bases lying between them. This CDR3 comprises 15 residues. CDR1 is MGHRA and CDR2 is YSYEKL in the germline V gene. CDR3 region: CASSQLGLSYNEQFF. In DNA form, the CDR3 reads TGCGCCAGCAGCCAACTGGGGCTCTCCTACAATGAGCAGTTCTTC.

This chain links TRBV7-2 with TRBJ2-1; 7 nucleotides line up with TRBD2. Germline V gives CDR1 SGHTA, CDR2 FQGNSA. V lost 1 base and J lost 3; bases outside the gene matches: 9. CDR3 length: 17 amino acids. The CDR3 sequence: CASSLVGGGHYYNEQFF. Written as DNA, the CDR3 is TGTGCCAGCAGCTTAGTTGGGGGAGGGCATTACTACAATGAGCAGTTCTTC.

This clone was found once. The chain has TRBV28 and TRBJ2-7; tentatively, D is TRBD1 (5 bases). Trimming pared 7 bases from V and 2 bases from J, leaving 18 bases between. Per germline, CDR1 MDHEN and CDR2 SYDVKM. The CDR3 is 15 residues long. CDR3 in amino acids: CASKGWGAGAYEQYF. The CDR3 coding sequence is TGTGCCAGCAAGGGCTGGGGCGCCGGCGCCTACGAGCAGTACTTC.

The rearrangement links TRBV27 to TRBJ2-6; D possibly uses TRBD1 or TRBD2 (5 bases each). Germline CDR1 is MNHEY and CDR2 is SMNVEV (reference sequence). The CDR3 extends over 18 amino acids. V was pared by 5 bases and J by 0 bases, with 17 bases between. CDR3 nucleotides: TGTGCCAGCAGTCGAAATCGGGGCAGGGTCTCTGGGGCCAACGTCCTGACTTTC. Translated, it gives CASSRNRGRVSGANVLTF.

The rearrangement links TRBV18 to TRBJ2-5, with 7 nucleotides matching TRBD1. Germline CDR1 KGHSH, CDR2 LQKENI. The trim removed 2 bases at V and 1 base at J, leaving 7 bases unmatched. CDR3 length equals 16 residues. CDR3 amino acids: CASSPRQGAVQETQYF. For the CDR3, the DNA is TGTGCCAGCTCACCAAGACAGGGAGCGGTCCAAGAGACCCAGTACTTC. The full variable domain, completed using reference TRBV18 and TRBJ2-5, is NAGVMQNPRHLVRRRGQEARLRCSPMKGHSHVYWYRQLPEEGLKFMVYLQKENIIDESGMPKERFSAEFPKEGPSILRIQQVVRGDSAAYFCASSPRQGAVQETQYFGPGTRLLVL.

This chain links TRBV6-6 with TRBJ2-2; D is unclear. The CDR3 spans 11 residues. Germline loops: CDR1 MNHNY, CDR2 SVGAGI (reference sequence). Trimming left V 11 bases short and J 6 bases short, with 10 bases between. The CDR3 loop is CACYSAGELFF. CDR3 DNA sequence: TGTGCCTGTTATTCCGCCGGGGAGCTGTTTTTT.